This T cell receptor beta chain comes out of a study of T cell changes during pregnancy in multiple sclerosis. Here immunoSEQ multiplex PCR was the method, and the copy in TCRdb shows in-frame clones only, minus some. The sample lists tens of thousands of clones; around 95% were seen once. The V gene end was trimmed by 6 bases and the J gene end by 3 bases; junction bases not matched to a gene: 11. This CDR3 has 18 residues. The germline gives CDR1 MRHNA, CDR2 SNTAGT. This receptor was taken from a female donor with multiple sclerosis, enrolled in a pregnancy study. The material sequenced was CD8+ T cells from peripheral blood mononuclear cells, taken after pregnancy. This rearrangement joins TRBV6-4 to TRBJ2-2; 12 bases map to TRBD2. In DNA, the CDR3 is TGTGCCAGCAGCCCAGCCCGGACTAGCGGGACAGACACCGGGGAGCTGTTTTTT. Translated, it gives CASSPARTSGTDTGELFF.